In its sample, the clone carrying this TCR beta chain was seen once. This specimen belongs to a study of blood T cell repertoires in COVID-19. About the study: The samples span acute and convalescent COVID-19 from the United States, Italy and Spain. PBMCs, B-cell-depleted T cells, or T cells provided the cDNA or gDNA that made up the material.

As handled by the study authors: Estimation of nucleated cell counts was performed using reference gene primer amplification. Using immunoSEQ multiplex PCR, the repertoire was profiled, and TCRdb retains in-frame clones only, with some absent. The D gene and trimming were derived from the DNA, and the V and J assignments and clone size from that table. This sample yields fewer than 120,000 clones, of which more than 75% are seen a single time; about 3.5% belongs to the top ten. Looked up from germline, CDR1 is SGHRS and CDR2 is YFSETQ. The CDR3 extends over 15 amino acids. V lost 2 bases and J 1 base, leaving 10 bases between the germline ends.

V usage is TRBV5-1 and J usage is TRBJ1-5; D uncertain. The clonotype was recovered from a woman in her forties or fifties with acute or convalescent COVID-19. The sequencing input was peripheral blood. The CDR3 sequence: CASSFEGGSNQPQHF. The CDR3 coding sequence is TGCGCCAGCAGCTTCGAGGGCGGAAGCAATCAGCCCCAGCATTTT.